Below, one T cell receptor beta chain is given with its context. The sample originates from a study of CDR3 diversity in severe acne. Germline loops: CDR1 SGDLS, CDR2 YYNGEE. CDR3 size: 17 residues. V shed 0 bases, J shed 1 base, and the junction held 5 bases outside the gene matches. TCRdb reprocessed the PCR reads with MiXCR, giving one entry per CDR3 protein. The table shows approximately 90,000 distinct CDR3 sequences, with around 50% occurring only once. The rearrangement joins TRBV9 to TRBJ2-7; 12 positions match TRBD2. The specimen was blood. The clonotype comes from a male donor in good health, serving as a control. DNA of the CDR3: TGTGCCAGCAGCGTAGGTGCTAGCGGGGGGGAGTCCTACGAGCAGTACTTC. The encoded protein is CASSVGASGGESYEQYF.